This TCR beta chain was identified during a study of identical twins. Unique molecular identifiers were present on the cDNA, and a universal primer site came from template switching. TCRdb re-called the 5' RACE reads through MiXCR, storing one row per CDR3 protein. The data contain around 340,000 distinct CDR3 sequences, 10% to 15% of them singletons. The CDR3 consists of 12 residues. Germline V gives CDR1 MNHEY, CDR2 SMNVEV (reference sequence). V was clipped by 4 bases and J by 8 bases, with 9 bases between them. These data also featured in a second study, about yellow fever vaccine responses in identical twins.

Sequenced: CD8+ T cells sorted from blood. The chain combines TRBV27 with TRBJ2-1; D is possibly TRBD1 (5 bases). The sequence derives from a young woman in good health. The CDR3 loop is CASSSRVDEQFF. The CDR3 DNA follows: TGTGCCAGCAGTTCCAGGGTTGATGAGCAGTTCTTC.